This T cell receptor beta chain was sequenced in a study of cytomegalovirus exposure and HLA in healthy donors. CDR1 GTSNPN and CDR2 SVGIG come from the germline V gene (reference sequence). Trimming removed 3 bases from V and 3 bases from J, with 12 bases in between. The CDR3 loop spans 13 amino acids. PCR was performed using 60 Vbeta and 13 Jbeta primers. Sequencing was performed with immunoSEQ multiplex PCR; in TCRdb, only in-frame clones are kept and a portion is missing. The sample has roughly 180,000 clones; 80% are singletons. The gene calls are TRBV30 and TRBJ2-7; tentatively, D is TRBD1 (6 bases). The sample consisted of PBMCs. This TCR was recovered from a man aged 25-40 years in good health and CMV-seronegative. The CDR3 loop is CAWSRGSFYEQYF. CDR3 DNA sequence: TGTGCCTGGAGCAGGGGCTCGTTCTACGAGCAGTACTTC.